The rows below give T cell receptor beta chains drawn from one sample of a study of T cell changes during pregnancy in multiple sclerosis. Clones were sequenced by immunoSEQ multiplex PCR, and TCRdb holds only the in-frame ones, with some missing. The table records roughly 60,000 clones, 90% to 95% of them present only once. The sequencing here drew on peripheral blood, taken before pregnancy. These receptors originate from a female donor with multiple sclerosis, enrolled in a pregnancy study. Both conserved end residues are part of each CDR3. Fields, in order: D gene, clone size, J gene, V gene, CDR3 protein, CDR3 DNA. D genes are given only for firm matches. The listing skips clone size in some rows; elsewhere it reads once, few, many or a size class.

D gene: .
clone size: .
J gene: TRBJ2-7
V gene: TRBV30
CDR3 protein: CAWTTSGFYEQYF
CDR3 DNA: TGTGCCTGGACCACCTCCGGGTTCTACGAGCAGTACTTC

D gene: .
clone size: .
J gene: TRBJ2-7
V gene: TRBV6-1
CDR3 protein: CASSELGQSYEQYF
CDR3 DNA: TGTGCCAGCAGTGAACTAGGACAGAGCTACGAGCAGTACTTC

D gene: .
clone size: .
J gene: TRBJ1-2
V gene: TRBV4-2
CDR3 protein: CASSQEWTDRFYGYTF
CDR3 DNA: TGTGCCAGCAGCCAAGAGTGGACAGACAGGTTCTATGGCTACACCTTC

D gene: TRBD1
clone size: .
J gene: TRBJ2-1
V gene: TRBV10-3
CDR3 protein: CAILLGTGDRNEQFF
CDR3 DNA: TGTGCCATCCTGCTCGGGACAGGGGATAGGAATGAGCAGTTCTTC

D gene: TRBD1
clone size: .
J gene: TRBJ1-4
V gene: TRBV6-5
CDR3 protein: CASSSGTGGREKLFF
CDR3 DNA: TGTGCCAGCAGTTCGGGAACAGGGGGTAGGGAAAAACTGTTTTTT

D gene: TRBD2
clone size: .
J gene: TRBJ2-1
V gene: TRBV6-4
CDR3 protein: CASSDQAGDNEQFF
CDR3 DNA: TGTGCCAGCAGTGACCAAGCGGGGGACAATGAGCAGTTCTTC

D gene: .
clone size: .
J gene: TRBJ2-7
V gene: TRBV7-8
CDR3 protein: CASSLALGEWGYEQYF
CDR3 DNA: TGTGCCAGCAGCTTGGCCTTGGGAGAATGGGGTTACGAGCAGTACTTC

D gene: TRBD2
clone size: .
J gene: TRBJ2-5
V gene: TRBV11-2
CDR3 protein: CASSSRGALQETQYF
CDR3 DNA: TGTGCCAGCAGCTCGCGGGGGGCCCTCCAAGAGACCCAGTACTTC

D gene: .
clone size: .
J gene: TRBJ1-1
V gene: TRBV10-2
CDR3 protein: CASSEGGQLRTEAFF
CDR3 DNA: TGCGCCAGCAGTGAGGGAGGACAGCTGCGGACTGAAGCTTTCTTT

D gene: .
clone size: .
J gene: TRBJ1-3
V gene: TRBV6-1
CDR3 protein: CASSESGRGNTIYF
CDR3 DNA: TGTGCCAGCAGTGAATCGGGCCGGGGGAACACCATATATTTT

D gene: .
clone size: .
J gene: TRBJ2-5
V gene: TRBV11-3
CDR3 protein: CASSPQGTQETQYF
CDR3 DNA: TGTGCCAGCAGCCCACAGGGTACCCAAGAGACCCAGTACTTC

D gene: .
clone size: .
J gene: TRBJ2-3
V gene: TRBV6-4
CDR3 protein: CASSDSVSGADTQYF
CDR3 DNA: TGTGCCAGCAGTGACTCGGTTTCCGGGGCAGATACGCAGTATTTT

D gene: .
clone size: .
J gene: TRBJ1-1
V gene: TRBV6-6
CDR3 protein: CASRGPNTEAFF
CDR3 DNA: TGTGCCAGCAGGGGGCCGAACACTGAAGCTTTCTTT

D gene: TRBD2
clone size: .
J gene: TRBJ2-5
V gene: TRBV2
CDR3 protein: CASKGISGVAETQYF
CDR3 DNA: TGTGCCAGTAAGGGGATTAGCGGGGTAGCTGAGACCCAGTACTTC

D gene: .
clone size: .
J gene: TRBJ2-7
V gene: TRBV6-5
CDR3 protein: CASSYRGTSYEQYF
CDR3 DNA: TGTGCCAGCAGTTACCGGGGAACCTCCTACGAGCAGTACTTC

D gene: TRBD1
clone size: .
J gene: TRBJ1-5
V gene: TRBV15
CDR3 protein: CATSTGTGFQPQHF
CDR3 DNA: TGTGCCACCAGCACCGGGACAGGTTTTCAGCCCCAGCATTTT

D gene: .
clone size: .
J gene: TRBJ2-7
V gene: TRBV19
CDR3 protein: CASSIGDKPYEQYF
CDR3 DNA: TGTGCCAGTAGTATCGGGGACAAGCCTTACGAGCAGTACTTC

D gene: .
clone size: .
J gene: TRBJ2-7
V gene: TRBV6-5
CDR3 protein: CATRGAAEQYF
CDR3 DNA: TGTGCCACCCGGGGGGCCGCCGAGCAGTACTTC

D gene: .
clone size: once
J gene: TRBJ2-7
V gene: TRBV9
CDR3 protein: CASSVEDPYEQYF
CDR3 DNA: TGTGCCAGCAGCGTTGAGGATCCCTACGAGCAGTACTTC

D gene: .
clone size: .
J gene: TRBJ1-4
V gene: TRBV7-2
CDR3 protein: CASSPGGSLQKLFF
CDR3 DNA: TGTGCCAGCAGCCCGGGAGGATCTCTCCAAAAACTGTTTTTT

D gene: TRBD1
clone size: .
J gene: TRBJ1-5
V gene: TRBV7-2
CDR3 protein: CASSLSGQVSSSNQPQHF
CDR3 DNA: TGTGCCAGCAGCCTAAGCGGACAGGTCAGCTCAAGCAATCAGCCCCAGCATTTT

D gene: .
clone size: .
J gene: TRBJ2-2
V gene: TRBV5-5
CDR3 protein: CASSGPGRGQLFF
CDR3 DNA: TGTGCCAGCAGCGGACCGGGCAGGGGTCAGCTGTTTTTT

D gene: TRBD2
clone size: .
J gene: TRBJ2-7
V gene: TRBV7-3
CDR3 protein: CASSQGLAGVHEQYF
CDR3 DNA: TGTGCCAGCAGCCAGGGACTAGCGGGGGTACACGAGCAGTACTTC

D gene: .
clone size: .
J gene: TRBJ1-2
V gene: TRBV4-3
CDR3 protein: CASSPRRTDYGYTF
CDR3 DNA: TGCGCCAGCAGCCCCAGAAGGACAGACTATGGCTACACCTTC

D gene: .
clone size: .
J gene: TRBJ1-1
V gene: TRBV6-1
CDR3 protein: CASSEAGGALSTEAFF
CDR3 DNA: TGTGCCAGCAGTGAAGCGGGGGGGGCTTTGAGCACTGAAGCTTTCTTT

D gene: .
clone size: .
J gene: TRBJ1-1
V gene: TRBV2
CDR3 protein: CASQGQLNTEAFF
CDR3 DNA: TGTGCCAGCCAAGGACAGCTGAACACTGAAGCTTTCTTT

D gene: .
clone size: few
J gene: TRBJ1-5
V gene: TRBV30
CDR3 protein: CAWSGIDGNQPQHF
CDR3 DNA: TGTGCCTGGAGTGGTATAGATGGCAATCAGCCCCAGCATTTT

D gene: TRBD1
clone size: .
J gene: TRBJ1-1
V gene: TRBV7-3
CDR3 protein: CASSRRQGSTEAFF
CDR3 DNA: TGTGCCAGCAGCCGCCGACAGGGCTCCACTGAAGCTTTCTTT

D gene: .
clone size: .
J gene: TRBJ1-2
V gene: TRBV5-1
CDR3 protein: CASSPGGNYGYTF
CDR3 DNA: TGCGCCAGCTCTCCGGGTGGCAACTATGGCTACACCTTC

D gene: .
clone size: .
J gene: TRBJ1-2
V gene: TRBV18
CDR3 protein: CASSPGRFYGYTF
CDR3 DNA: TGTGCCAGCTCACCAGGCAGATTCTATGGCTACACCTTC

D gene: .
clone size: few
J gene: TRBJ1-1
V gene: TRBV7-2
CDR3 protein: CASSLSVGEGEAFF
CDR3 DNA: TGTGCCAGCAGCTTATCCGTTGGAGAGGGTGAAGCTTTCTTT

D gene: .
clone size: .
J gene: TRBJ1-2
V gene: TRBV5-1
CDR3 protein: CASSLGQGNYGYTF
CDR3 DNA: TGCGCCAGCAGCTTGGGGCAGGGTAACTATGGCTACACCTTC

D gene: TRBD2
clone size: .
J gene: TRBJ2-3
V gene: TRBV5-4
CDR3 protein: CASSLWASGGTDTQYF
CDR3 DNA: TGTGCCAGCAGCTTGTGGGCTAGCGGGGGCACAGATACGCAGTATTTT

D gene: .
clone size: .
J gene: TRBJ2-4
V gene: TRBV7-2
CDR3 protein: CASSLEGGTAKNIQYF
CDR3 DNA: TGTGCCAGCAGCTTAGAAGGGGGTACAGCCAAAAACATTCAGTACTTC

D gene: TRBD1
clone size: .
J gene: TRBJ1-2
V gene: TRBV4-3
CDR3 protein: CASSHTGDHGYTF
CDR3 DNA: TGCGCCAGCAGCCATACAGGGGACCATGGCTACACCTTC

D gene: .
clone size: .
J gene: TRBJ1-5
V gene: TRBV28
CDR3 protein: CASRAQGGQPQHF
CDR3 DNA: TGTGCCAGTCGGGCCCAGGGTGGGCAGCCCCAGCATTTT

D gene: .
clone size: .
J gene: TRBJ2-2
V gene: TRBV18
CDR3 protein: CASSPPGPLALHRELFF
CDR3 DNA: TGTGCCAGCTCACCACCGGGTCCGCTAGCGCTACACCGGGAGCTGTTTTTT